A selection of T cell receptor beta chains follows, all from one sample in a study of radiotherapy plus CTLA-4 blockade in lung cancer. Assay: immunoSEQ multiplex PCR; the TCRdb copy retains only in-frame clones and omits some. The sample includes about 120,000 clones, more than 80% of them seen just once. Material: peripheral blood, obtained from a patient treated with radiotherapy plus ipilimumab. These receptors all come from a human donor with non-small cell lung cancer that progressed on radiotherapy plus ipilimumab. The CDR3 runs from the conserved cysteine through the conserved F or W. A D gene is named only where the DNA matches it firmly. Size is stated for part of the rows, as once, few or many counts, or as a class when the clone is expanded.

d_gene | j_gene | abundance | v_gene | CDR3nt | CDR3aa
TRBD1 | TRBJ1-3 | . | TRBV6-1 | TGTGCCAGCAGTGCCAGGGGGACAGGGGGAACGTCAGGCGGAAACACCATATATTTT | CASSARGTGGTSGGNTIYF
. | TRBJ2-5 | . | TRBV9 | TGTGCCAGCAGCCCCCGTTATAGAGGAGAGACCCAGTACTTC | CASSPRYRGETQYF
. | TRBJ2-1 | few | TRBV6-4 | TGTGCCAGCAGTGACTCTGGGGGCGAGGGGTACAATGAGCAGTTCTTC | CASSDSGGEGYNEQFF
TRBD1 | TRBJ1-1 | . | TRBV5-1 | TGCGCCAGCAGCTTAGGAGGGGGCTACACTGAAGCTTTCTTT | CASSLGGGYTEAFF
. | TRBJ2-1 | . | TRBV7-8 | TGTGCCAGCAGCTTAGGTCGCAAGGGACCCGGTCGGGAGCAGTTCTTC | CASSLGRKGPGREQFF
TRBD1 | TRBJ2-7 | . | TRBV5-1 | TGCGCCAGCAGCCCCGGGACAGTAGATTCTGGGGAGCAGTACTTC | CASSPGTVDSGEQYF
TRBD1 | TRBJ1-2 | . | TRBV30 | TGTGCCTGGAGTGTTGGACAGGGTGCGAGCTACACCTTC | CAWSVGQGASYTF
TRBD1 | TRBJ1-5 | . | TRBV30 | TGTGCCTGGAGTCGGGACAGGGTTGATCAGCCCCAGCATTTT | CAWSRDRVDQPQHF
. | TRBJ1-2 | few | TRBV18 | TGTGCCAGCTCACCAGGGTTGGATTATGGCTACACCTTC | CASSPGLDYGYTF
. | TRBJ1-5 | . | TRBV5-1 | TGCGCCAGCAGCTTGGATAATAGCAATCAGCCCCAGCATTTT | CASSLDNSNQPQHF
. | TRBJ1-2 | . | TRBV6-6 | TGTGCCAGCATCGGGGTGGCGCCTCTCTATGGCTACACCTTC | CASIGVAPLYGYTF
. | TRBJ1-4 | few | TRBV7-9 | TGTGCCACCGCCCGCCCGGGGGCATCTAATGAAAAACTGTTTTTT | CATARPGASNEKLFF
. | TRBJ2-7 | once | TRBV29-1 | TGCAGCGTTGAAGACAGGGGACGCGGTAATACCTACGAGCAGTACTTC | CSVEDRGRGNTYEQYF
. | TRBJ1-1 | . | TRBV19 | TGTGCCAGTAGTATGATTCGGGGAAAAGAGGGGAACACTGAAGCTTTCTTT | CASSMIRGKEGNTEAFF
. | TRBJ2-7 | . | TRBV7-9 | TGTGCCAGCAGCCCCCGGGACTCGAGCTCCTACGAGCAGTACTTC | CASSPRDSSSYEQYF
. | TRBJ2-2 | . | TRBV6-1 | TGTGCCAGCAGTGAAAATCTCGTCGGGGAGCTGTTTTTT | CASSENLVGELFF
. | TRBJ2-5 | . | TRBV5-1 | TGCGCCAGCAGCTGGACCCCGGCGGCCCAAGAGACCCAGTACTTC | CASSWTPAAQETQYF
TRBD1 | TRBJ1-5 | . | TRBV6-5 | TGTGCCAGCAGTTACTCTTCCAGGGGGCTCGCCCAGCCCCAGCATTTT | CASSYSSRGLAQPQHF
. | TRBJ2-5 | once | TRBV28 | TGTGCCAGCAGTTTAATGCGCCAAGAGACCCAGTACTTC | CASSLMRQETQYF
. | TRBJ2-2 | . | TRBV27 | TGTGCCAGCAGACGCGATGGGAACACCGGGGAGCTGTTTTTT | CASRRDGNTGELFF
TRBD1 | TRBJ1-1 | once | TRBV7-6 | TGTGCCAGCAGCTTATTTGGTAGACAGGGGGCGAACACTGAAGCTTTCTTT | CASSLFGRQGANTEAFF
. | TRBJ1-5 | . | TRBV6-1 | TGTGCCAGCAAGGACAGCCATCAGCCCCAGCATTTT | CASKDSHQPQHF
TRBD1 | TRBJ2-4 | . | TRBV5-1 | TGCGCCAGCAGCTATGGGACAGGGGCAAACATTCAGTACTTC | CASSYGTGANIQYF
. | TRBJ2-7 | once | TRBV6-6 | TGTGCCAGCAGTAGGGACGCCCCGGGGGAGCAGTACTTC | CASSRDAPGEQYF